These 21 T cell receptor beta chains originate from one sample sequenced in a study of spatial heterogeneity in lung cancer. MiXCR, run by TCRdb on the 5' RACE reads, gives a single entry per CDR3 protein. This table holds approximately 30,000 distinct CDR3 sequences, 10% found once. Time point here: blood at routine non-recurrence follow-up after resection. This material consisted of PBMCs, taken at follow-up. The receptors originated from a female donor with early-stage non-small cell lung cancer.

This clonotype was seen a handful of times. The CDR3 reads CSALPFEAFF. The DNA of the CDR3 is TGCAGTGCACTGCCATTTGAAGCTTTCTTT. V usage is TRBV20-1 and J usage is TRBJ1-1; D gene ambiguous. Looked up from germline, CDR1 is DFQATT and CDR2 is SNEGSKA (reference sequence). The CDR3 is made up of 10 amino acids. Trimming stripped 6 bases from V and 7 bases from J, with 9 bases between.

This clonotype has at least ten counts. J is TRBJ2-3 and V is TRBV12-3 or TRBV12-4; D is perhaps TRBD2 (6 bases). Trimming stripped 6 bases from V and 0 bases from J, with 10 bases between. This CDR3 contains 14 residues. The CDR3 region has the DNA TGTGCCAGCAGAGGGGACTTTAGCACAGATACGCAGTATTTT. Translated, it gives CASRGDFSTDTQYF.

This clonotype was observed at least ten times. This chain joins TRBV28 and TRBJ2-7; D possibly matches TRBD1 or TRBD2 (5 bases each). Trimming stripped 6 bases from V and 2 bases from J, with 14 bases between. Germline assignment: CDR1 MDHEN and CDR2 SYDVKM. This CDR3 spans 14 amino acids. CDR3 region: CASSRGPSPYEQYF. As DNA, the CDR3 is TGTGCCAGCAGCCGGGGACCGAGTCCCTACGAGCAGTACTTC.

This clonotype came up a few times. The chain is built from TRBV7-2 and TRBJ2-5, with 11 bases lining up with TRBD1. Per the germline V gene, CDR1 is SGHTA and CDR2 is FQGNSA. There are 17 residues in the CDR3. V gave up 5 bases and J gave up 1 base; unmatched junction bases: 9. The CDR3 DNA is TGTGCCAGCAGCCCTAGCGGGACAGGGGGTCTCCAAGAGACCCAGTACTTC. This codes for CASSPSGTGGLQETQYF.

This clonotype was seen repeatedly, ten times or more. The rearrangement links TRBV5-6 to TRBJ2-7, with a tentative D call TRBD1 (6 bases). The CDR3 covers 15 residues. V gave up 5 bases and J gave up 0 bases, with 15 bases separating them. Germline V gives CDR1 SGHDT, CDR2 YYEEEE. The CDR3 spells CASSSFDRLSYEQYF. CDR3 coding DNA: TGTGCCAGCAGTTCCTTTGACAGGCTCTCCTACGAGCAGTACTTC.

Ten or more counts support this clonotype. V gene TRBV20-1 combines with J gene TRBJ2-3, with D perhaps matching TRBD1 or TRBD2 (5 bases each). The V gene lost 4 bases and the J gene lost 0 bases, with 11 bases spanning the gap. The V gene's germline CDR1 is DFQATT and CDR2 SNEGSKA (reference sequence). This CDR3 is 14 amino acids long. The CDR3, as DNA: TGCAGTGCTAATAACCGGGGCAGCACAGATACGCAGTATTTT. Its translation: CSANNRGSTDTQYF.

This clonotype occurred a few times. The chain joins TRBV10-3 to TRBJ2-3, with 9 bases identical to TRBD2. The V and J ends lost 0 bases and 1 base, in that order; junction bases with no gene match: 14. CDR3 size: 20 residues. Germline V lookup: CDR1 ENHRY, CDR2 SYGVKD. CDR3 protein: CAISESEHQTVAGGTDTQYF. In DNA, the CDR3 is TGTGCCATCAGTGAGTCGGAGCACCAGACGGTAGCGGGGGGCACAGATACGCAGTATTTT.

This clonotype was detected many times. The V call is TRBV20-1, the J call TRBJ2-5, with D perhaps TRBD1 (6 bases). Germline-derived CDR1 and CDR2 are DFQATT and SNEGSKA (reference sequence). V was clipped by 1 base and J by 5 bases, with 14 bases between them. CDR3 length equals 14 residues. The CDR3 spells CSARGAGERETQYF. As DNA, the CDR3 is TGCAGTGCTAGAGGGGCAGGGGAGCGTGAGACCCAGTACTTC.

This clonotype was seen many times. This chain joins TRBV5-4 and TRBJ2-3; perhaps TRBD2 as D (6 bases). V was pared by 0 bases and J by 5 bases, with 16 bases between. Germline CDR1 SGHNT, CDR2 YYREEE (reference sequence). This CDR3 comprises 16 residues. Here the CDR3 DNA reads TGTGCCAGCAGCTTGGCCGGGGGTGCGAGGGTAGATACGCAGTATTTT. Amino acids: CASSLAGGARVDTQYF.

The chain couples TRBV7-8 to TRBJ2-5; 9 nucleotides align to TRBD1. Looked up from germline, CDR1 is SGHVS and CDR2 is FQNEAQ. CDR3 length: 16 amino acids. Trimming took 1 base from V and 4 from J; bases not matched to a gene: 7. The CDR3 reads CASSLVSPGQGETQYF. The DNA of the CDR3 is TGTGCCAGCAGCTTAGTGTCCCCGGGACAGGGAGAGACCCAGTACTTC.

V and J are TRBV4-1 and TRBJ1-3; TRBD1 matches at 7 bases. Looked up from germline, CDR1 is MGHRA and CDR2 is YSYEKL. Trimming took 2 bases from V and 0 from J; bases not matched to a gene: 16. This CDR3 is built from 20 residues. CDR3 sequence reads: CASSQRWPDRASLSGNTIYF. CDR3 sequence (DNA): TGCGCCAGCAGCCAAAGGTGGCCCGACAGGGCCTCCCTCTCTGGAAACACCATATATTTT.

This clonotype was counted many times. V usage is TRBV12-3 or TRBV12-4 and J usage is TRBJ2-5; TRBD2 might be the D (6 bases). Trimming took off 4 bases at V and 1 base at J, with 10 bases between the two ends. This CDR3 comprises 14 residues. The CDR3 nucleotides read TGTGCCAGCAGTTACCGGGACTCCCAAGAGACCCAGTACTTC. It encodes CASSYRDSQETQYF.

This clonotype was found many times. The chain recombines TRBV2 with TRBJ1-5; D is ambiguous. The length of the CDR3 is 15 residues. Germline V CDR1 and CDR2: SNHLY, FYNNEI. V was trimmed by 3 bases and J by 0 bases, leaving 9 bases between them. The CDR3 coding sequence is TGTGCCAGCAGTGATGGGGAATATAGCAATCAGCCCCAGCATTTT. Its protein is CASSDGEYSNQPQHF.

The chain has TRBV19 and TRBJ1-5; D is undetermined. The CDR3 sequence is 14 residues long. The germline gives CDR1 LNHDA, CDR2 SQIVND (reference sequence). The germline V and J ends were trimmed by 3 bases and 7 bases, with 13 bases remaining between them. The CDR3 coding sequence is TGTGCCAGTAGTATGATCCCCGACGGGCAGCCCCAGCATTTT. The encoded protein is CASSMIPDGQPQHF.

This clonotype was seen more than once but under ten times. This chain joins TRBV2 and TRBJ2-5, with D possibly TRBD2 on 7 matching bases. CDR1 is SNHLY, CDR2 FYNNEI, per germline. V dropped 10 bases and J dropped 7 bases, with 19 bases sitting between them. CDR3 length equals 13 residues. The CDR3 coding sequence is TGTGCCATCCAAGGGAGGGCCAGGGGGACCCAGTACTTC. It specifies CAIQGRARGTQYF.

This clonotype has at least ten counts. The J gene is TRBJ2-1, the V gene TRBV3-1; a possible D gene is TRBD2 (6 bases). The CDR3 has 15 amino acids. CDR1 LGHDT and CDR2 YNNKEL come from the germline V gene (reference sequence). The V end was cut by 5 bases, the J end by 2 bases, with 13 bases between. The CDR3 loop is CASSKTSPTYNEQFF. For the CDR3, the DNA is TGTGCCAGCAGCAAGACTAGTCCCACCTACAATGAGCAGTTCTTC.

This chain links TRBV6-2 or TRBV6-3 with TRBJ2-2, with TRBD2 matching 11 bases. The CDR3 sequence is 18 residues long. Germline V CDR1 and CDR2: MNHEY, SVGEGT. V shed 0 bases and J 0 bases; nucleotides not matched to a gene: 3. The CDR3, as DNA: TGTGCCAGCAGTTACTCGAGACTAGCGGGGACGAACACCGGGGAGCTGTTTTTT. Its protein product is CASSYSRLAGTNTGELFF.

This clonotype has only a few counts. The CDR3 DNA sequence: TGTGCCAGCAGCCCGGGACAGGTAGCTAACTATGGCTACACCTTC. Amino acids: CASSPGQVANYGYTF. The rearrangement joins TRBV7-6 to TRBJ1-2; 8 bases are shared with TRBD1. The CDR3 has 15 residues. Trimming cost V 5 bases and J 0 bases; bases outside gene matches: 5. Germline V gene data show CDR1 as SGHVS and CDR2 as FNYEAQ.

This clonotype occurred many times. CDR3 nucleotide sequence: TGTGCCAGCAGCTTGGTGGCTAGCCCCACGCCCTATGAGCAGTTCTTC. Its protein product is CASSLVASPTPYEQFF. The chain employs TRBV7-2 and TRBJ2-1; the D gene is possibly TRBD2 (5 bases). This CDR3 region has 16 residues. Germline CDR1 reads SGHTA; CDR2 reads FQGNSA. V shed 3 bases and J shed 8 bases, with 20 bases lying between them.

In this sample, this clonotype turned up a few times. The chain joins TRBV5-5 to TRBJ1-4; D not resolved. The CDR3 sequence is 13 residues long. The ends were cut back, 4 bases at V and 6 bases at J, with 10 bases in the middle. CDR1 is SGHKS and CDR2 is YYEKEE in the germline V gene (reference sequence). Written as DNA, the CDR3 is TGTGCCAGCAGCCCCTTTCCCTATGAAAAACTGTTTTTT. The encoded protein is CASSPFPYEKLFF.

This clonotype was recorded at least ten times. The chain joins TRBV7-2 to TRBJ2-4; 8 nucleotides align to TRBD1. The CDR3 sequence is 16 residues long. The V and J ends lost 5 bases and 4 bases, in that order; junction bases with no gene match: 10. Germline CDR1 is SGHTA and CDR2 is FQGNSA. The CDR3 bases are TGTGCCAGCAGCCGCAGACAGGGGCCGTCAAAAAACATTCAGTACTTC. Its translation: CASSRRQGPSKNIQYF. The complete variable domain, with remaining parts taken from reference TRBV7-2 and TRBJ2-4, reads GAGVSQSPSNKVTEKGKDVELRCDPISGHTALYWYRQSLGQGLEFLIYFQGNSAPDKSGLPSDRFSAERTGGSVSTLTIQRTQQEDSAVYLCASSRRQGPSKNIQYFGAGTRLSVL.